This T cell receptor beta chain originates from a study of molecular identifiers for immune sequencing clone quantification. Study as a whole: Naive CD8 cell RNA, from around 20,000 or 100,000 cells, was split five ways in replicates, with four sequenced. The study's findings and limits: Highly expanded clone sizes could be underestimated through barcode sharing by identical TCR molecules. Clonotypes surpassing 20 RNA copies contained over 98% of effector molecules, versus under 1% in naive cells.

TCRdb re-called the PCR reads with MiXCR, one entry per CDR3 protein. The table includes about 36,000 distinct CDR3 sequences, approximately 17% detected once. Sorting was used to obtain naive CD8 T cells (CD8+CD4-CCR7+CD45RA+). V was pared by 3 bases and J by 4 bases, with 14 bases between. Germline CDR1 MDHEN, CDR2 SYDVKM. CDR3 length: 15 amino acids. This clonotype occurred a few times. Its cognate antigen is unknown. The chain recombines TRBV28 with TRBJ2-3, with D hard to call. Sequenced: naive CD8+ T cells from blood, with Jurkat cell RNA spiked in. The subset denotes: FACS-sorted CD8+CD4-CCR7+CD45RA+ naive T cells. This TCR was sampled from a human donor in good health. Some libraries in this study had Jurkat cell RNA spiked in. The CDR3, as DNA: TGTGCCAGCAGTTTCGGAAATCTCGGGTCAGATACGCAGTATTTT. Encoded protein: CASSFGNLGSDTQYF.